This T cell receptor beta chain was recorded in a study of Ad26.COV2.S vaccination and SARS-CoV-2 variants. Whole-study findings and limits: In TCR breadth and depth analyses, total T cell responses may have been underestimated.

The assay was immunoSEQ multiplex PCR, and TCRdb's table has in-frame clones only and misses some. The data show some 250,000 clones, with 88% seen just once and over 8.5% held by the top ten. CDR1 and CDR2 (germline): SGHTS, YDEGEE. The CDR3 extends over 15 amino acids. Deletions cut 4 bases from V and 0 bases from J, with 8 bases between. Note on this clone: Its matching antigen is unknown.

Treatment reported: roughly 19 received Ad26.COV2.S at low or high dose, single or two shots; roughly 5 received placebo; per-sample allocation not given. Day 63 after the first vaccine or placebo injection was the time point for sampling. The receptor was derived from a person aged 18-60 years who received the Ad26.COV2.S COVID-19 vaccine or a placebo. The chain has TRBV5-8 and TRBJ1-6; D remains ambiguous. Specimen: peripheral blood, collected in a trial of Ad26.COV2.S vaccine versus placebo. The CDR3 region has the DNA TGTGCCAGCAGCCCCGGATTCTCCTATAATTCACCCCTCCACTTT. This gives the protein CASSPGFSYNSPLHF.